The rows below give T cell receptor beta chains drawn from one sample of a study of a mutant IDH1 vaccine in newly diagnosed glioma. No antigens are known for them. Sequencing used immunoSEQ multiplex PCR; TCRdb keeps in-frame clones, though not all of them. Of about 30,000 clones in the sample, approximately 80% are singletons; the top ten hold 24%. Here the sequenced sample was PBMCs, taken from a glioma patient whose treatment included an IDH1 peptide vaccine. These receptors were obtained from a man younger than 45 with glioma. Each CDR3 is given with its conserved first and last residue. D genes are given only for firm matches. Clone size is stated in some rows and not others, as once, few, many or a class when expanded.

D gene,V gene,clone size,J gene,CDR3 protein,CDR3 DNA
.,TRBV27,.,TRBJ1-1,CASSFGPQAREAFF,TGTGCCAGCAGTTTTGGGCCCCAAGCCCGTGAAGCTTTCTTT
TRBD2,TRBV27,.,TRBJ2-7,CASSLGRGSEQYF,TGTGCCAGCAGTTTGGGGAGGGGTAGTGAGCAGTACTTC
TRBD2,TRBV5-1,.,TRBJ2-7,CASSLKGGGAGEQYF,TGCGCCAGCAGCTTGAAAGGCGGGGGGGCGGGAGAGCAGTACTTC
.,TRBV7-8,.,TRBJ1-1,CASSLATVNTEAFF,TGTGCCAGCAGCTTAGCAACAGTGAACACTGAAGCTTTCTTT
TRBD1,TRBV19,few,TRBJ1-5,CATRQGNQPQHF,TGTGCCACCCGACAGGGGAATCAGCCCCAGCATTTT
.,TRBV5-1,once,TRBJ2-1,CASRLGGSDEQFF,TGCGCCAGCCGCTTAGGGGGGAGCGATGAGCAGTTCTTC
TRBD1,TRBV4-1,.,TRBJ2-7,CASSPGTGREQYF,TGCGCCAGCAGCCCTGGGACAGGACGCGAGCAGTACTTC
.,TRBV30,.,TRBJ1-3,CAWEEGNTIYF,TGTGCCTGGGAGGAGGGAAACACCATATATTTT
.,TRBV6-5,.,TRBJ1-3,CASSYGGTNSGNTIYF,TGTGCCAGCAGTTATGGCGGGACAAACTCTGGAAACACCATATATTTT
TRBD2,TRBV4-1,once,TRBJ2-2,CASSQVDLGLATGELFF,TGCGCCAGCAGCCAAGTTGATCTGGGACTAGCGACCGGGGAGCTGTTTTTT
.,TRBV28,.,TRBJ2-2,CASSFGAGQNTGELFF,TGTGCCAGCAGTTTTGGTGCGGGACAGAACACCGGGGAGCTGTTTTTT
.,TRBV7-2,.,TRBJ1-1,CASSLFLGQENTEAFF,TGTGCCAGCAGCTTATTCTTGGGGCAGGAGAACACTGAAGCTTTCTTT
TRBD1,TRBV10-3,.,TRBJ2-5,CAISESDYLKQGAQETQYF,TGTGCCATCAGTGAGTCGGACTACTTAAAACAGGGGGCTCAAGAGACCCAGTACTTC
.,TRBV27,.,TRBJ1-1,CASSLQDLNTEAFF,TGTGCCAGCAGTTTACAGGATCTGAACACTGAAGCTTTCTTT
.,TRBV5-8,.,TRBJ1-1,CASSGGWTTEAFF,TGTGCCAGCAGCGGAGGTTGGACCACTGAAGCTTTCTTT
TRBD1,TRBV5-1,.,TRBJ2-7,CASSLGGQGDEQYF,TGCGCCAGCAGCTTGGGAGGACAGGGCGACGAGCAGTACTTC
.,TRBV19,.,TRBJ2-1,CASKLVPISNEQFF,TGTGCCAGTAAGCTAGTCCCTATCTCCAATGAGCAGTTCTTC
.,TRBV30,.,TRBJ1-5,CAWSVSGFGNQPQHF,TGTGCCTGGAGTGTATCAGGGTTCGGCAATCAGCCCCAGCATTTT
TRBD2,TRBV19,.,TRBJ2-1,CASSIAGGTNEQFF,TGTGCCAGTAGTATAGCCGGGGGGACCAATGAGCAGTTCTTC
.,TRBV5-5,.,TRBJ2-5,CASTRWGSQETQYF,TGTGCCAGCACCCGGTGGGGGTCCCAAGAGACCCAGTACTTC
.,TRBV10-3,.,TRBJ1-1,CATSHRETEAFF,TGTGCCACCTCTCACAGGGAGACTGAAGCTTTCTTT
.,TRBV6-5,.,TRBJ1-1,CASSQWGAQPEAFF,TGTGCCAGCAGTCAGTGGGGGGCGCAGCCTGAAGCTTTCTTT
.,TRBV29-1,.,TRBJ1-2,CSVEAASPNYGYTF,TGCAGCGTTGAGGCAGCCTCTCCTAACTATGGCTACACCTTC
.,TRBV10-2,once,TRBJ1-5,CASSDIGGQPQHF,TGCGCCAGCAGTGATATAGGGGGGCAGCCCCAGCATTTT
TRBD1,TRBV30,few,TRBJ1-5,CAWSTYAGTGENQPQHF,TGTGCCTGGAGTACATACGCCGGGACAGGGGAGAATCAGCCCCAGCATTTT
TRBD2,TRBV5-1,.,TRBJ2-1,CASSLLAGGQYNEQFF,TGCGCCAGCAGCTTGCTAGCGGGAGGGCAGTACAATGAGCAGTTCTTC
.,TRBV27,.,TRBJ2-3,CASSFQEYTDTQYF,TGTGCCAGCAGTTTTCAGGAATACACAGATACGCAGTATTTT
TRBD2,TRBV4-3,.,TRBJ2-2,CASSQVWGGGNTGELFF,TGCGCCAGCAGCCAAGTTTGGGGCGGGGGGAACACCGGGGAGCTGTTTTTT
TRBD1,TRBV2,.,TRBJ2-7,CASRVDRDHEQYF,TGTGCCAGCAGGGTGGACAGGGACCACGAGCAGTACTTC
.,TRBV30,.,TRBJ2-7,CAWSATYEQYF,TGTGCCTGGAGTGCAACCTACGAGCAGTACTTC
TRBD1,TRBV7-6,.,TRBJ2-2,CASSLTGGPNTGELFF,TGTGCCAGCAGCTTAACAGGGGGTCCTAACACCGGGGAGCTGTTTTTT
TRBD2,TRBV7-7,.,TRBJ2-3,CASSLVWGGVDTQYF,TGTGCCAGCAGCTTAGTATGGGGAGGGGTAGATACGCAGTATTTT
.,TRBV30,.,TRBJ1-1,CAWSGTHMNTEAFF,TGTGCCTGGAGTGGGACACACATGAACACTGAAGCTTTCTTT
TRBD1,TRBV6-1,.,TRBJ1-4,CASSGTGVEKLFF,TGTGCCAGCAGTGGGACAGGGGTCGAAAAACTGTTTTTT
TRBD1,TRBV10-2,.,TRBJ1-2,CASSESTGGNGYTF,TGCGCCAGCAGTGAGTCGACAGGGGGCAATGGCTACACCTTC
TRBD1,TRBV19,.,TRBJ2-7,CASSDRGNEGEEQYF,TGTGCCAGTAGTGACAGGGGAAACGAAGGAGAGGAGCAGTACTTC
.,TRBV11-1,once,TRBJ2-2,CASSLRVITGELFF,TGTGCCAGCAGCTTAAGAGTGATCACTGGGGAGCTGTTTTTT
TRBD1,TRBV30,.,TRBJ2-7,CAWSEGQGVQQYF,TGTGCCTGGAGTGAGGGACAGGGTGTCCAGCAGTACTTC
.,TRBV15,.,TRBJ1-1,CATSRDSRGGTEAFF,TGTGCCACCAGCAGAGACTCTAGAGGAGGAACTGAAGCTTTCTTT
.,TRBV4-1,.,TRBJ1-5,CASSQEGSEYQPQHF,TGCGCCAGCAGCCAAGAGGGCTCGGAGTACCAGCCCCAGCATTTT
TRBD2,TRBV4-3,few,TRBJ2-4,CASSQDAGGLAKNIQYF,TGCGCCAGCAGCCAAGACGCGGGGGGACTAGCCAAAAACATTCAGTACTTC
TRBD1,TRBV2,.,TRBJ2-1,CASSVRGQGSSGQFF,TGTGCCAGCAGTGTTCGGGGACAGGGATCTTCAGGGCAGTTCTTC
.,TRBV6-1,few,TRBJ2-2,CASSENRVEGELFF,TGTGCCAGCAGTGAAAACAGGGTGGAAGGGGAGCTGTTTTTT
TRBD1,TRBV5-1,.,TRBJ2-7,CASSLAGQGTYEQYF,TGCGCCAGCAGCTTGGCGGGACAGGGGACCTACGAGCAGTACTTC
.,TRBV4-1,few,TRBJ1-4,CASSQEGGTNEKLFF,TGCGCCAGCAGCCAAGAAGGGGGGACTAATGAAAAACTGTTTTTT
.,TRBV10-1,.,TRBJ2-5,CASSESQQETQYF,TGCGCCAGCAGTGAATCTCAGCAAGAGACCCAGTACTTC
TRBD1,TRBV29-1,.,TRBJ2-5,CSVPGQGGLQETQYF,TGCAGCGTCCCCGGACAGGGGGGACTACAAGAGACCCAGTACTTC